This record concerns one T cell receptor (beta chain) sequence. The antigen is unknown. This record comes from a study of T cell responses to AZD1222 COVID-19 vaccine. Regarding the study as a whole: Of spike-specific TCRs, nearly half reportedly target regions left unmutated in variants. The repertoires were collected only after the peak T cell response. Spike-specific TCR breadth and depth grew following two AZD1222 doses. The span of vaccine-associated CD4 TCRs extended across spike, with dominance at 160-218 and 743-854.

Libraries were prepared by immunoSEQ multiplex PCR; TCRdb keeps only in-frame clonotypes and omits some of them. The data contain about 47,000 clones, more than 65% of them singletons. The sequenced sample was peripheral blood, obtained on day 0 of MenACWY control vaccination. The TCR comes from an adult in good health.

Here the CDR3 reads CASSLSRRLAFF. As DNA, the CDR3 is TGTGCCAGCAGTTTATCTCGCAGGTTAGCTTTCTTT. V gene TRBV27 combines with J gene TRBJ1-1; the D is unclear. This CDR3 has 12 residues. CDR1 is MNHEY, CDR2 SMNVEV, per germline (reference sequence). The V and J ends lost 0 bases and 10 bases respectively, with 9 bases between them.